The sequence of this T cell receptor beta chain was determined in a study of radiation and T cells in renal cell carcinoma. The protocol was immunoSEQ multiplex PCR, while the TCRdb copy is restricted to in-frame clones and leaves out a portion. The sample carries about 83,000 clones, roughly 83% recorded once. The ends were cut back, 0 bases at V and 0 bases at J, with 10 bases in the middle. CDR3 length equals 16 residues. The germline V gene encodes CDR1 LNHDA and CDR2 SQIVND (reference sequence). In regard to this clone: The antigen is unknown.

Study-level results: No pretreatment tumor biopsies were available for baseline clonotypes. In blood, top tumor clones expanded by 2 weeks, shrinking by 4.

Indicated time point: blood 4 weeks post-SBRT, at nephrectomy. The treatment here: 15 Gy SBRT to primary tumor, nephrectomy 4 weeks later. This TCR derives from a woman aged 55 to 70 with renal cell carcinoma. Sequencing was performed on blood, taken from a patient whose treatment included radiotherapy and nephrectomy. This chain connects TRBV19 to TRBJ2-3, with D perhaps given as TRBD1 or TRBD2 (6 bases each). CDR3 coding DNA: TGTGCCAGTAGTATAGATGGGGGGCCTAGCACAGATACGCAGTATTTT. Residues: CASSIDGGPSTDTQYF.